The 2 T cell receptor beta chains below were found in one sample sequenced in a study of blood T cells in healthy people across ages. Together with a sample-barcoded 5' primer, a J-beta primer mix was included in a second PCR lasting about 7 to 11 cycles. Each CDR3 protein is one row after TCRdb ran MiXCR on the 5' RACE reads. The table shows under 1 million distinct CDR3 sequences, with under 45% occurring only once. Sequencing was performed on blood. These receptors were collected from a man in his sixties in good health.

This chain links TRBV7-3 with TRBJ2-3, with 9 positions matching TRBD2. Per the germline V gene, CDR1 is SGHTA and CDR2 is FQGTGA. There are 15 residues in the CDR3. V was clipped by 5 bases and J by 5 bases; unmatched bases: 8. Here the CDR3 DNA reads TGTGCCAGCAGCCCGATAGCGGGAGTCGTAGATACGCAGTATTTT. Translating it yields CASSPIAGVVDTQYF.

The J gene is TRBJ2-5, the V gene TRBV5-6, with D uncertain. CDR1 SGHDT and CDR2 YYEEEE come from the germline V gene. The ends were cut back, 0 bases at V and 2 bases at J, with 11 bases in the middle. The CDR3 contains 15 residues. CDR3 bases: TGTGCCAGCAGCTTGGAAGCTTTTGGGCAAGAGACCCAGTACTTC. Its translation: CASSLEAFGQETQYF.